Following are 15 T cell receptor beta chains from one sample sequenced in a study of CD8+ T cells in alopecia areata. Treatment noted: oral pan-JAK inhibitor, 5-10 mg twice daily. Extracted from the samples, RNA was reverse transcribed into cDNA to serve as the sequencing template. Sequencing used immunoSEQ multiplex PCR; TCRdb keeps in-frame clones, though not all of them. This table has about 220,000 clones, under 60% appearing once. Sequencing used CD4+ T cells sorted from blood, obtained at week 4, from a patient treated with tofacitinib. These receptors were obtained from a human donor with alopecia areata.

The sample holds a few counts of this clone. This chain joins TRBV6-5 and TRBJ1-2; possible D gene TRBD1, 5 bases. The CDR3 contains 15 residues. V lost 2 bases, J lost 7 bases, and 17 bases lay in between. Germline-derived CDR1 and CDR2 are MNHEY and SVGAGI. Here the CDR3 DNA reads TGTGCCAGCAGTTACGGGGCCCATTCTGATAGTGGCTACACCTTC. This sequence encodes CASSYGAHSDSGYTF.

The rearrangement links TRBV5-1 to TRBJ2-5; the D gene is possibly TRBD1 (6 bases). The germline V and J ends were trimmed by 0 bases and 4 bases, with 13 bases remaining between them. The germline V gene has CDR1 SGHRS and CDR2 YFSETQ. The CDR3 length is 15 residues. CDR3 region: CASSLGQGIGETQYF. The CDR3 region has the DNA TGCGCCAGCAGCTTGGGGCAGGGGATTGGAGAGACCCAGTACTTC.

The chain is built from TRBV27 and TRBJ2-1; D gene uncertain. From germline, CDR1 is MNHEY and CDR2 SMNVEV (reference sequence). The CDR3 length is 14 residues. Trimming cost V 5 bases and J 4 bases, with 12 bases left between them. The CDR3: CASSLTALYNEQFF. CDR3 bases: TGTGCCAGCAGTCTAACGGCATTGTACAATGAGCAGTTCTTC.

This clone was seen a handful of times. This chain uses TRBV29-1 with TRBJ1-5; D is uncertain. CDR1 and CDR2 from the germline V gene are SQVTM and ANQGSEA. V lost 2 bases, J lost 10 bases, and 12 bases lay in between. The length of the CDR3 is 12 residues. DNA of the CDR3: TGCAGCGTTGAAACGAGTATAGGACCCCAGCATTTT. This codes for CSVETSIGPQHF.

The J gene is TRBJ2-3, the V gene TRBV29-1; D is unresolved. Germline values: CDR1 SQVTM, CDR2 ANQGSEA. With 2 bases removed from V and 6 bases from J, the gap between germline ends came to 12 bases. The CDR3 has 13 residues. The CDR3: CSVESSRPDTQYF. The CDR3 coding sequence is TGCAGCGTTGAAAGTTCCCGGCCGGATACGCAGTATTTT.

The rearrangement uses TRBV5-6 and TRBJ2-3; D uncertain. V was cut by 0 bases and J by 6 bases, with 11 bases left in between. Germline V gene sequence: CDR1 SGHDT, CDR2 YYEEEE. The CDR3 loop spans 14 amino acids. The DNA of the CDR3 is TGTGCCAGCAGCTTGGCTACCTCGGCGGATACGCAGTATTTT. Its protein is CASSLATSADTQYF.

The genes are TRBV30 and TRBJ1-1; D uncertain. Germline V CDR1 and CDR2: GTSNPN, SVGIG (reference sequence). The V end lost 2 bases, the J end lost 0 bases, and 10 bases lay between the germline ends. The CDR3 covers 14 residues. The CDR3 DNA reads TGTGCCTGGAGTACCTTTCTTTTGAACACTGAAGCTTTCTTT. Its protein is CAWSTFLLNTEAFF.

CDR3 bases: TGTGCCAGCAGACAGGATGCCTATGGCTACACCTTC. Translated: CASRQDAYGYTF. This chain uses TRBV25-1 with TRBJ1-2; possibly TRBD1 for D (5 bases). Germline V gene data show CDR1 as MGHDK and CDR2 as SYGVNS. Between the trimmed V and J ends, which lost 6 bases and 4 bases, there was a span of 9 bases. This CDR3 is built from 12 residues.

In this sample, this clone turned up a few times. The chain has TRBV14 and TRBJ2-3; no reliable D call. The V end was cut by 0 bases, the J end by 4 bases, with 11 bases between. This CDR3 has 15 residues. CDR1 SGHDN and CDR2 FVKESK come from the germline V gene. The DNA for the CDR3 is TGTGCCAGCAGCCAAGATCGGATTGGGGCAGATACGCAGTATTTT. This translates into CASSQDRIGADTQYF.

With respect to this clone: The same CDR3 arises from other DNA sequences in this sample as well. The rearrangement links TRBV29-1 to TRBJ1-1, with a possible D match to TRBD1 (5 bases). V lost 6 bases to trimming and J lost 1 base, with 9 bases between them. The CDR3 sequence is 12 residues long. CDR1 is SQVTM, CDR2 ANQGSEA, per germline. As DNA, the CDR3 is TGCAGCGTCGATCAGGGGAACACTGAAGCTTTCTTT. It encodes CSVDQGNTEAFF.

The genes are TRBV6-5 and TRBJ1-2; no definite D call. The V and J ends lost 8 bases and 3 bases respectively, with 10 bases between them. This CDR3 is 12 amino acids long. Germline V lookup: CDR1 MNHEY, CDR2 SVGAGI. The CDR3: CASWSDYYGYTF. The CDR3 DNA reads as TGTGCCAGCTGGTCAGATTACTATGGCTACACCTTC.

V usage is TRBV7-2 and J usage is TRBJ1-4; 9 bases are a match to TRBD1. V lost 5 bases to trimming and J lost 5 bases; unmatched junction nucleotides: 9. The germline V gene has CDR1 SGHTA and CDR2 FQGNSA. This CDR3 has 16 amino acids. CDR3 in amino acids: CASSVGAGTGNEKLFF. The DNA for the CDR3 is TGTGCCAGCAGCGTGGGAGCGGGGACAGGGAATGAAAAACTGTTTTTT.

J is TRBJ2-7 and V is TRBV10-3; no clear D gene. V was trimmed by 10 bases and J by 3 bases, leaving 13 bases between them. CDR3 length equals 12 residues. Germline values: CDR1 ENHRY, CDR2 SYGVKD. CDR3 bases: TGTGCCACCAATGACGGCCGCTACGAGCAGTACTTC. Encoded protein: CATNDGRYEQYF.

This chain joins TRBV10-3 and TRBJ2-7, with D maybe TRBD2 (6 bases). Germline V gene sequence: CDR1 ENHRY, CDR2 SYGVKD. V was trimmed by 10 bases and J by 5 bases, leaving 18 bases between them. This CDR3 has 13 amino acids. The CDR3 nucleotides read TGTGCCACCGATAGCGGTCTGGGGGACGAGCAGTACTTC. Translating gives CATDSGLGDEQYF.

This sequence joins TRBV11-2 and TRBJ2-3; 7 bases are a match to TRBD2. The J segment lost 2 bases and the V segment lost 2 bases, leaving 4 bases of the junction unmatched. This CDR3 has 15 amino acids. The germline V gene has CDR1 SGHAT and CDR2 FQNNGV. CDR3: CASSLTSAITDTQYF. Here the CDR3 DNA reads TGTGCCAGCAGCTTAACTAGCGCCATCACAGATACGCAGTATTTT.